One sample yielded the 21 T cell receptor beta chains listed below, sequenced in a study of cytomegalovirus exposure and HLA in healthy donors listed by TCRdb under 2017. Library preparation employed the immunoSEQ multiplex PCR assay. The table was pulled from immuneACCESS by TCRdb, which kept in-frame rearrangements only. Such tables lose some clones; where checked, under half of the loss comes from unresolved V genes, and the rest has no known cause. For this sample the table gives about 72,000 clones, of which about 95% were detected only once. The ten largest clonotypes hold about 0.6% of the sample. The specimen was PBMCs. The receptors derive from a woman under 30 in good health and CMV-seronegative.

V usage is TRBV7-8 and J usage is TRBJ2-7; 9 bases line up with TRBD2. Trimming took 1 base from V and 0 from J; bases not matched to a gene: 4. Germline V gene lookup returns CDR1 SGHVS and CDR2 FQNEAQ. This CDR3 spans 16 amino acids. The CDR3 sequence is CASSLVGSGSSYEQYF. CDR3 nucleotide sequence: TGTGCCAGCAGCTTAGTTGGTAGCGGGAGCTCCTACGAGCAGTACTTC.

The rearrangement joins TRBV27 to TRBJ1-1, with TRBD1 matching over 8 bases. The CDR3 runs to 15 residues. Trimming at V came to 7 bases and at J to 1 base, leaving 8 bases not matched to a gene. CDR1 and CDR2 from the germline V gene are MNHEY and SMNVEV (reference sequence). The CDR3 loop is CASTRQGSENTEAFF. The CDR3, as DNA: TGTGCCAGCACCCGACAGGGGTCGGAGAACACTGAAGCTTTCTTT.

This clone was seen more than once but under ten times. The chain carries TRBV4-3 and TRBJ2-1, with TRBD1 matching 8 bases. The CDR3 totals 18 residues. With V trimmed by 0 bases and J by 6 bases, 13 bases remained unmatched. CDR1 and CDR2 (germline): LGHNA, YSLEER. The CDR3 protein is CASSQEIGRTGIPNEQFF. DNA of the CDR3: TGCGCCAGCAGCCAAGAGATTGGACGGACAGGGATTCCCAATGAGCAGTTCTTC.

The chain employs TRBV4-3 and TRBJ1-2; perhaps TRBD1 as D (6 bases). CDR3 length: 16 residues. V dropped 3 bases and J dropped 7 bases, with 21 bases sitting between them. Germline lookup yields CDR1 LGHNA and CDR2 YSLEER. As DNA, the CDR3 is TGCGCCAGCAGCCACGGGCAACGGTTTGGGGGCGGTGGCTACACCTTC. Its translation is CASSHGQRFGGGGYTF.

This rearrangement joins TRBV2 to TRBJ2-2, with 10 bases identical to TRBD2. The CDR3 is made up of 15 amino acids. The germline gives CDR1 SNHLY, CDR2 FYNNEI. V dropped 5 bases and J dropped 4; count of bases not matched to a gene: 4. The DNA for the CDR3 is TGTGCCAGCAGTTTTAGCGGGGGGTCCACCGGGGAGCTGTTTTTT. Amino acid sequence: CASSFSGGSTGELFF.

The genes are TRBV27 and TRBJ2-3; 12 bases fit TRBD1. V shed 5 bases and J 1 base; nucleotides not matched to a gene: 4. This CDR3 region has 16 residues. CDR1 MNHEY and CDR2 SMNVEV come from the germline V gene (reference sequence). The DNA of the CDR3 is TGTGCCAGCAGTCACCGGGACAGGGGGCGCACAGATACGCAGTATTTT. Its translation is CASSHRDRGRTDTQYF.

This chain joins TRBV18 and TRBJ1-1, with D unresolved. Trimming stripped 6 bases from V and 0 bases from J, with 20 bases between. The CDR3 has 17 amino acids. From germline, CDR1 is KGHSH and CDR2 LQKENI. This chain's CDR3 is CASSLEEGGLMNTEAFF. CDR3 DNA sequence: TGTGCCAGCTCGCTCGAAGAGGGCGGTCTCATGAACACTGAAGCTTTCTTT.

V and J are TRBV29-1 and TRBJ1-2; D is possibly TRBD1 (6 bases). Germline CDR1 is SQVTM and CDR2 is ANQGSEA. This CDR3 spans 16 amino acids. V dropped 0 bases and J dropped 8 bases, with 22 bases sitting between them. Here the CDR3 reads CSVEELYRAQSGGYTF. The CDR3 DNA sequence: TGCAGCGTTGAAGAGTTGTACAGGGCGCAGTCAGGGGGCTACACCTTC.

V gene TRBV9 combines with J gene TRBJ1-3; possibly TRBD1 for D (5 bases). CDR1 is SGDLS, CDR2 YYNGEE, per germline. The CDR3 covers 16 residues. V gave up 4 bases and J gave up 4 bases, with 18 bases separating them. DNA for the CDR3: TGTGCCAGCAGCTTCGGGACTTCAGAATCGGGAAACACCATATATTTT. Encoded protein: CASSFGTSESGNTIYF.

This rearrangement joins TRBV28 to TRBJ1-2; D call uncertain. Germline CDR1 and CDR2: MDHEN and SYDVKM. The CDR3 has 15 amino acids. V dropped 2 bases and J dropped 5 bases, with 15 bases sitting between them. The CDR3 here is CASSLMSAGKYGYTF. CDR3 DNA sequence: TGTGCCAGCAGTTTAATGTCAGCGGGGAAGTATGGCTACACCTTC.

The CDR3 DNA reads TGTGCCAGTAGCCGGACAGCTTTCTACAATGAGCAGTTCTTC. Its translation is CASSRTAFYNEQFF. The chain carries TRBV19 and TRBJ2-1, with D perhaps matching TRBD1 (6 bases). The CDR3 runs to 14 residues. Trimming removed 6 bases at V and 3 bases at J, with 12 bases between. The germline CDR1 and CDR2 sequences are LNHDA and SQIVND (reference sequence).

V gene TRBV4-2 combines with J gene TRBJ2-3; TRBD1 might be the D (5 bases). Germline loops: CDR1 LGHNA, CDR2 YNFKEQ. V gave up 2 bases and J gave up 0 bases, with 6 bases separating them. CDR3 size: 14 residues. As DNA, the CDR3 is TGTGCCAGCAGCCAATCAGGGAGCACAGATACGCAGTATTTT. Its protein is CASSQSGSTDTQYF.

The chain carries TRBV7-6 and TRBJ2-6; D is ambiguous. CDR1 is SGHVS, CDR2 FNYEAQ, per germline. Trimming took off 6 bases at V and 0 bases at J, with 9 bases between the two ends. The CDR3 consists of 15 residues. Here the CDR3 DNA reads TGTGCCAGCAGTCGCGAGGTCTCTGGGGCCAACGTCCTGACTTTC. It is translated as CASSREVSGANVLTF.

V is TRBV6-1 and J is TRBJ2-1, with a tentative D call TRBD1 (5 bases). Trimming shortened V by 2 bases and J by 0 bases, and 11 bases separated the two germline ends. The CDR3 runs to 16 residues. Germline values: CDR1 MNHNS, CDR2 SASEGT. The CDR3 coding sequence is TGTGCCAGCAGTGAAAAGACAGTCAGCTCCTACAATGAGCAGTTCTTC. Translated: CASSEKTVSSYNEQFF.

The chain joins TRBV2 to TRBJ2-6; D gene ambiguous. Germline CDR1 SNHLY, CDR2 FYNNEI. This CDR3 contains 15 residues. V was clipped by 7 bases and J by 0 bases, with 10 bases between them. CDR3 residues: CASKFEDSGANVLTF. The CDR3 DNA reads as TGTGCCAGCAAGTTTGAGGACTCTGGGGCCAACGTCCTGACTTTC.

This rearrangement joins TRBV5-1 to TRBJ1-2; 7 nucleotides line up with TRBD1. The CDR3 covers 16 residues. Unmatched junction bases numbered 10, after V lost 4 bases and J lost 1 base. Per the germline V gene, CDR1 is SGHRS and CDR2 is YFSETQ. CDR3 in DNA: TGCGCCAGCAGCCGAACCGGGGACAGCAATAACTATGGCTACACCTTC. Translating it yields CASSRTGDSNNYGYTF.

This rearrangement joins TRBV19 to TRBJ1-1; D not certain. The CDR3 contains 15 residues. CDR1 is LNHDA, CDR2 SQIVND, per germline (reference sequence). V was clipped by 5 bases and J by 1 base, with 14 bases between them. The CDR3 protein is CASSVARVKNTEAFF. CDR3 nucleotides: TGTGCCAGTAGTGTTGCCCGGGTAAAGAACACTGAAGCTTTCTTT.

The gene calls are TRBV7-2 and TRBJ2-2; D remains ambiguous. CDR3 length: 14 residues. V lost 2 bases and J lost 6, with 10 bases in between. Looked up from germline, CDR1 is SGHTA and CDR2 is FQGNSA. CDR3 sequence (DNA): TGTGCCAGCAGCTTATTTGGCGGCGCCGGGGAGCTGTTTTTT. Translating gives CASSLFGGAGELFF.

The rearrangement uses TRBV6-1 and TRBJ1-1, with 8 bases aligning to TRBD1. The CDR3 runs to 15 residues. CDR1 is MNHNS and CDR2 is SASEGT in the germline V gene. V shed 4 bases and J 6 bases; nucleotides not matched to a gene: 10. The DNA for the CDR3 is TGTGCCAGCAGTGTCGCGACAGGGGCCTTATCTGAAGCTTTCTTT. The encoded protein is CASSVATGALSEAFF.

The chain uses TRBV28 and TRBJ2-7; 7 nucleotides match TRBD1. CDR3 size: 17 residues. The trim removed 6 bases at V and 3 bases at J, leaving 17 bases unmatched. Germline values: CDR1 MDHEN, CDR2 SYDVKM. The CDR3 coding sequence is TGTGCCAGCAGCGACGCGTTAACCTCGGGACAGTACTACGAGCAGTACTTC. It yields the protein CASSDALTSGQYYEQYF.

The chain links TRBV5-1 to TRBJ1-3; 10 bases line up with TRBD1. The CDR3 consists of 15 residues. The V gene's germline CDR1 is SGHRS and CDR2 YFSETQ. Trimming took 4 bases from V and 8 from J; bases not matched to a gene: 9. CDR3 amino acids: CASSETGGFGDTIYF. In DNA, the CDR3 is TGCGCCAGCAGCGAGACAGGGGGCTTCGGGGACACCATATATTTT. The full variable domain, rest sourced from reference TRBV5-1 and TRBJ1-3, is KAGVTQTPRYLIKTRGQQVTLSCSPISGHRSVSWYQQTPGQGLQFLFEYFSETQRNKGNFPGRFSGRQFSNSRSEMNVSTLELGDSALYLCASSETGGFGDTIYFGEGSWLTVV.